A few counts support the clone carrying this T cell receptor (beta chain). Antigen specificity is unknown. The data are from a study of T cell responses to AZD1222 COVID-19 vaccine. The wider study: Second doses were pooled across both intervals (about 4 or about 12 weeks). Points from the study as a whole: Baseline seropositivity characterized only six AZD1222 recipients. Repertoire sampling occurred only after the peak T cell response. Targets within unmutated variant regions were reportedly found for nearly half of spike-specific TCRs.

Sequenced by immunoSEQ multiplex PCR; TCRdb stores in-frame clones only, minus some. Here the sample spans roughly 140,000 clones, approximately 88% being singletons. This receptor was obtained from an adult in good health. The material was peripheral blood, obtained on day 0 of AZD1222 vaccination.

CDR3 bases: TGTGCCAGCAGTTTTAATTTTGGAGGACCCCCCGGGGATCAGCCCCAGCATTTT. As protein: CASSFNFGGPPGDQPQHF. The chain couples TRBV28 to TRBJ1-5; no definite D call. Germline V gene lookup returns CDR1 MDHEN and CDR2 SYDVKM. The CDR3 is 18 amino acids. The V and J ends lost 3 bases and 5 bases respectively, with 23 bases between them.